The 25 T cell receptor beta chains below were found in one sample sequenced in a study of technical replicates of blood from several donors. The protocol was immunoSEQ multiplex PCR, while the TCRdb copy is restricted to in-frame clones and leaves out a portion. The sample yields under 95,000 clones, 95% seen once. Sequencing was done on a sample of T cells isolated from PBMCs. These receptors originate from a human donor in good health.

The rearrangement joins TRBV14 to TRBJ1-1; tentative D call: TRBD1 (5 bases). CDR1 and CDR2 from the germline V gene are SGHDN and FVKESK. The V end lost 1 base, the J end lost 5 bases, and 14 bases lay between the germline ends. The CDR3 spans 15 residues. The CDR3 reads CASSQAGGRGTEAFF. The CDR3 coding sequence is TGTGCCAGCAGCCAAGCGGGGGGTCGGGGGACTGAAGCTTTCTTT.

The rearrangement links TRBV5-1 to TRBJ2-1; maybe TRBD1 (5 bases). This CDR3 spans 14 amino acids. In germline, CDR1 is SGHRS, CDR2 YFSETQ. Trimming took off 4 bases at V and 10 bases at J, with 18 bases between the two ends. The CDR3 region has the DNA TGCGCCAGCAGCCAGGACATGGGGCTACGGGAGCAGTTCTTC. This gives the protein CASSQDMGLREQFF. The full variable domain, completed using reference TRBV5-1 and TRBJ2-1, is KAGVTQTPRYLIKTRGQQVTLSCSPISGHRSVSWYQQTPGQGLQFLFEYFSETQRNKGNFPGRFSGRQFSNSRSEMNVSTLELGDSALYLCASSQDMGLREQFFGPGTRLTVL.

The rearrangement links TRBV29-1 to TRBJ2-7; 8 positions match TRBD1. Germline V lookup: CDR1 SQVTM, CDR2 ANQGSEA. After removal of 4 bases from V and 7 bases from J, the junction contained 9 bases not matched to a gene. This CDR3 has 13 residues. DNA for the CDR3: TGCAGCGTTGGAGACAGGGGAGAGTGGGAGCAGTACTTC. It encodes CSVGDRGEWEQYF.

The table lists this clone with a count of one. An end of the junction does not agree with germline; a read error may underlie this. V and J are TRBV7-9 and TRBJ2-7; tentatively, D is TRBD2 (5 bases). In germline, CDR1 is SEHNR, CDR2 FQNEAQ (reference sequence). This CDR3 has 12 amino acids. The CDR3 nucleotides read TGTGCCAGCAGCTCACTAGGACGGCCCGTATCTTTC. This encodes CASSSLGRPVSF.

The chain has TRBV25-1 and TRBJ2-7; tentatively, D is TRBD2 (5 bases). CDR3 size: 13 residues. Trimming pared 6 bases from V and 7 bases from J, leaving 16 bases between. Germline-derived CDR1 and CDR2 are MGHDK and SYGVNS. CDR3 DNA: TGTGCCAGCAGCCGAGGGCCCACCTCTGAGCAGTACTTC. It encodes CASSRGPTSEQYF.

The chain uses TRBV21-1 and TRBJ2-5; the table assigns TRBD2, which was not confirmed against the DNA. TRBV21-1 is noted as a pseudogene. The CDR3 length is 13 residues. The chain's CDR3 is CASGNQRQETQYF. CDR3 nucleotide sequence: TGTGCCAGCGGAAACCAGCGCCAAGAGACCCAGTACTTC.

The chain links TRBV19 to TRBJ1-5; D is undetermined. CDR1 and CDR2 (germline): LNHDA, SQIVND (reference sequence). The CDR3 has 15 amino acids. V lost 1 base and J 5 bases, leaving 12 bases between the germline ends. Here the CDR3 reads CASSIAAGRDQPQHF. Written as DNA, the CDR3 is TGTGCCAGTAGTATAGCAGCGGGCAGAGATCAGCCCCAGCATTTT.

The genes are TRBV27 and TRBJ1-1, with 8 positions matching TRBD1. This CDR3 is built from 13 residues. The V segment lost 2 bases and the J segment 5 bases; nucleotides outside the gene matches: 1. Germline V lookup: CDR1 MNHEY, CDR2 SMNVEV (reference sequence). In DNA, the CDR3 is TGTGCCAGCAGTTTAGACAGGGGTACTGAAGCTTTCTTT. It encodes CASSLDRGTEAFF.

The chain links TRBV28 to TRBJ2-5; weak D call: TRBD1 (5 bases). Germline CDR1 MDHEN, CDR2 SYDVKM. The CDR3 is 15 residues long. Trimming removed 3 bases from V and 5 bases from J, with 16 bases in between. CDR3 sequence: CASSFGVRVGETQYF. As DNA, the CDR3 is TGTGCCAGCAGTTTCGGAGTCAGGGTAGGGGAGACCCAGTACTTC.

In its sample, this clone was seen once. The CDR3 is CASSVAGTSSYNEQFF. The CDR3 bases are TGTGCCAGCAGTGTAGCCGGGACTAGCTCCTACAATGAGCAGTTCTTC. The chain uses TRBV6-1 and TRBJ2-1, with TRBD2 matching 8 bases. Germline values: CDR1 MNHNS, CDR2 SASEGT. The CDR3 totals 16 residues. The ends lost 4 bases at V and 0 bases at J; junction bases unmatched: 5.

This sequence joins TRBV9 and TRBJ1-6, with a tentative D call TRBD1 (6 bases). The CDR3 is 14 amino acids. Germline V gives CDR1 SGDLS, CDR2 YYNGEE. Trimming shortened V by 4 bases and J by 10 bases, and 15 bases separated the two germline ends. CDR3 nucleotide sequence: TGTGCCAGCAGCCCGCTGGCAGGGGTATCACCCCTCCACTTT. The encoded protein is CASSPLAGVSPLHF.

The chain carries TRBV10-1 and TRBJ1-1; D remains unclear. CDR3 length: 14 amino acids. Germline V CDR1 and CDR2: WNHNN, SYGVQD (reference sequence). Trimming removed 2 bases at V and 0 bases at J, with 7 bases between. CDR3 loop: CASSEQVMNTEAFF. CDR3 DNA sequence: TGCGCCAGCAGTGAGCAGGTGATGAACACTGAAGCTTTCTTT.

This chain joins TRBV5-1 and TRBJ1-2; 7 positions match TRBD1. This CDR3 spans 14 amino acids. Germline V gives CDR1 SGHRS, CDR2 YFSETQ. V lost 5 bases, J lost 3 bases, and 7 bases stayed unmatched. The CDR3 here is CASSVTGADYGYTF. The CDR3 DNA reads TGCGCCAGCAGTGTAACAGGGGCGGACTATGGCTACACCTTC.

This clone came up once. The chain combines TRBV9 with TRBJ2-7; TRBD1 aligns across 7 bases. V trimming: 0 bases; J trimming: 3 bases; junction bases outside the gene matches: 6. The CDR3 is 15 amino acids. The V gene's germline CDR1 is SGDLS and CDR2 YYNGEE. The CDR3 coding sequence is TGTGCCAGCAGCGTAGGAGACAGGGTGTACTACGAGCAGTACTTC. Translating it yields CASSVGDRVYYEQYF.

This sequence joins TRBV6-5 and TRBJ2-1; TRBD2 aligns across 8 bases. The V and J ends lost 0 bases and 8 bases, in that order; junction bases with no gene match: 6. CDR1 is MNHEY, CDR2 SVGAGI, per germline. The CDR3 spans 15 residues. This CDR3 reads CASSYSNSGSHEQFF. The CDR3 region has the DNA TGTGCCAGCAGTTACTCGAACAGCGGGAGCCATGAGCAGTTCTTC.

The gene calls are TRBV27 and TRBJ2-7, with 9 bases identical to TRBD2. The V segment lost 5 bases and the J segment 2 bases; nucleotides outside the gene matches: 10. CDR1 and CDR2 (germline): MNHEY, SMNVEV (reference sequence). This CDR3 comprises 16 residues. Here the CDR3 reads CASSLEGAGGAYEQYF. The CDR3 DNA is TGTGCCAGCAGTCTAGAGGGAGCGGGAGGAGCCTACGAGCAGTACTTC.

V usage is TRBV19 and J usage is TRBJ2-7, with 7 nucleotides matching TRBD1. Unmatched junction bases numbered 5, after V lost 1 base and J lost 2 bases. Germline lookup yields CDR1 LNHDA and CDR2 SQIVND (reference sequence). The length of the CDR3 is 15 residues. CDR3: CASSIAGTVAYEQYF. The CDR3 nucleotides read TGTGCCAGTAGTATAGCCGGGACAGTGGCCTACGAGCAGTACTTC. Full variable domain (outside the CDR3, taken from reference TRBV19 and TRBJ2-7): DGGITQSPKYLFRKEGQNVTLSCEQNLNHDAMYWYRQDPGQGLRLIYYSQIVNDFQKGDIAEGYSVSREKKESFPLTVTSAQKNPTAFYLCASSIAGTVAYEQYFGPGTRLTVT.

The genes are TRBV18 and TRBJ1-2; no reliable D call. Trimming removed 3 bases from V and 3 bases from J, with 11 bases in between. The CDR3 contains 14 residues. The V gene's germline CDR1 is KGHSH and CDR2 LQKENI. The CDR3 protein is CASSPTPFDYGYTF. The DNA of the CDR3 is TGTGCCAGCTCACCGACACCTTTCGACTATGGCTACACCTTC.

The CDR3 is CASTPDRPTDTQYF. The CDR3 nucleotides are TGTGCCAGCACCCCGGACAGACCCACAGATACGCAGTATTTT. The chain combines TRBV27 with TRBJ2-3; perhaps TRBD1 as D (6 bases). V was shortened by 7 bases and J by 2 bases, with 13 bases between the two germline ends. Germline V gives CDR1 MNHEY, CDR2 SMNVEV (reference sequence). The CDR3 has 14 amino acids.

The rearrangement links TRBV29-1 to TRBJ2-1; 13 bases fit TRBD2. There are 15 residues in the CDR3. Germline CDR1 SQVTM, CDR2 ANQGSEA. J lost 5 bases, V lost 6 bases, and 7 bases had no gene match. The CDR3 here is CSVAFGTSGNNEQFF. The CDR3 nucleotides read TGCAGCGTAGCGTTCGGGACTAGCGGGAACAATGAGCAGTTCTTC.

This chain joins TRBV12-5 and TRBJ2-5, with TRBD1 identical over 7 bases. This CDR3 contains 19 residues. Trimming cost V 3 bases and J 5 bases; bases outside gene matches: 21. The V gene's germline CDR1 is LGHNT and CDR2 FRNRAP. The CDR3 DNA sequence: TGTGCTAGTGGTTTCTTTCTGGAGGCTAGGGGGCGGTTACCCGAGACCCAGTACTTC. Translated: CASGFFLEARGRLPETQYF. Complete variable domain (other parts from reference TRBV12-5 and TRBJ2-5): DARVTQTPRHKVTEMGQEVTMRCQPILGHNTVFWYRQTMMQGLELLAYFRNRAPLDDSGMPKDRFSAEMPDATLATLKIQPSEPRDSAVYFCASGFFLEARGRLPETQYFGPGTRLLVL.

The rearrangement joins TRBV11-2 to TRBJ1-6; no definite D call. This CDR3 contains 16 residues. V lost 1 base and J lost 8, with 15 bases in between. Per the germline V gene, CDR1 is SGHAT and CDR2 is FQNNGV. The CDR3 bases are TGTGCCAGCAGCTTAGTTTTGTCGGCAGGCGATTCACCCCTCCACTTT. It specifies CASSLVLSAGDSPLHF. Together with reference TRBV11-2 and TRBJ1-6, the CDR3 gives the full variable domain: EAGVAQSPRYKIIEKRQSVAFWCNPISGHATLYWYQQILGQGPKLLIQFQNNGVVDDSQLPKDRFSAERLKGVDSTLKIQPAKLEDSAVYLCASSLVLSAGDSPLHFGNGTRLTVT.

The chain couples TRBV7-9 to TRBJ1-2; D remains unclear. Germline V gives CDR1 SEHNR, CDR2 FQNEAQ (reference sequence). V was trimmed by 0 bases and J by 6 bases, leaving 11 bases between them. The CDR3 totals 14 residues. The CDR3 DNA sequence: TGTGCCAGCAGCTTAGCCGGGGATCAGGATGGCTACACCTTC. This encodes CASSLAGDQDGYTF.

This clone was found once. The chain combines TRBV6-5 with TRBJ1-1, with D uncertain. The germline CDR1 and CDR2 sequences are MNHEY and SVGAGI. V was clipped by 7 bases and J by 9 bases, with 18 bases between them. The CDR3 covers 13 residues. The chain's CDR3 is CASNPVGSRQAFF. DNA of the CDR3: TGTGCCAGCAACCCCGTAGGTTCCAGGCAAGCTTTCTTT.

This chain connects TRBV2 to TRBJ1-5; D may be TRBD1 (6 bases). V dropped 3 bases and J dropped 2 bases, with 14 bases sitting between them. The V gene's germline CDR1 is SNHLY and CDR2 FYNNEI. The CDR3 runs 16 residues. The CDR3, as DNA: TGTGCCAGCAGTGACCACAGGGTGGGTCGCAATCAGCCCCAGCATTTT. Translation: CASSDHRVGRNQPQHF.